These 30 T cell receptor beta chains share one sample of origin, sequenced in a study of CD8 T cells in ankylosing spondylitis. Overall study findings and caveats: Ankylosing spondylitis blood appeared to carry a characteristic TCR beta motif of roughly eight highly homologous variants.

These TCRs' antigens remain unknown. TCRdb re-derived calls from the 5' RACE reads in MiXCR, one entry per CDR3 protein. This sample yields roughly 700,000 distinct CDR3 sequences, of which around 17% are seen a single time; roughly a fifth belongs to the top ten. The sample consisted of blood, either unsorted or a sorted T cell fraction (not recorded which). All receptors derive from a male donor with ankylosing spondylitis.

V is TRBV4-2 and J is TRBJ2-7; D is unclear. Looked up from germline, CDR1 is LGHNA and CDR2 is YNFKEQ. The CDR3 is 15 residues long. Trimming stripped 1 base from V and 2 bases from J, with 12 bases between. Here the CDR3 DNA reads TGTGCCAGCAGCCAAGGCATCCAGGTCGCCTACGAGCAGTACTTC. Encoded protein: CASSQGIQVAYEQYF.

The J gene is TRBJ1-5, the V gene TRBV9; 7 bases match TRBD1. With 0 bases clipped from V and 2 bases from J, the junction kept 2 bases outside the gene matches. The CDR3 sequence is 15 residues long. CDR1 and CDR2 from the germline V gene are SGDLS and YYNGEE. DNA of the CDR3: TGTGCCAGCAGCGTAGGCGGGACAGGCAATCAGCCCCAGCATTTT. Residues: CASSVGGTGNQPQHF.

V and J are TRBV20-1 and TRBJ2-3, with no clear D. The V end lost 3 bases, the J end lost 6 bases, and 10 bases lay between the germline ends. The germline gives CDR1 DFQATT, CDR2 SNEGSKA (reference sequence). CDR3 size: 12 residues. The CDR3 loop reads CSARKQTDTQYF. In DNA, the CDR3 is TGCAGTGCTAGGAAACAGACGGATACGCAGTATTTT.

This clonotype was counted only a few times. The chain employs TRBV29-1 and TRBJ2-1; 8 positions agree with TRBD1. This CDR3 has 15 amino acids. Trimming removed 3 bases from V and 3 bases from J; junction bases left unmatched: 7. From germline, CDR1 is SQVTM and CDR2 ANQGSEA. As DNA, the CDR3 is TGCAGCGTTGAGGGTGTAGGGACAGGCTACAATGAGCAGTTCTTC. Protein product: CSVEGVGTGYNEQFF.

V and J are TRBV28 and TRBJ2-5; D is undetermined. Germline V CDR1 and CDR2: MDHEN, SYDVKM. CDR3 size: 15 residues. V lost 5 bases and J 0 bases, leaving 13 bases between the germline ends. The CDR3 DNA reads TGTGCCAGCAGTCCACACGACCAGTACCAAGAGACCCAGTACTTC. It yields the protein CASSPHDQYQETQYF. The whole variable domain, remainder taken from reference TRBV28 and TRBJ2-5, is DVKVTQSSRYLVKRTGEKVFLECVQDMDHENMFWYRQDPGLGLRLIYFSYDVKMKEKGDIPEGYSVSREKKERFSLILESASTNQTSMYLCASSPHDQYQETQYFGPGTRLLVL.

The chain employs TRBV5-1 and TRBJ2-7; 8 nucleotides agree with TRBD1. CDR1 and CDR2 (germline): SGHRS, YFSETQ. CDR3 length equals 15 residues. V was clipped by 3 bases and J by 4 bases; unmatched bases: 9. CDR3 region: CASSSPAGGGYEQYF. CDR3 in DNA: TGCGCCAGCAGCTCTCCCGCAGGGGGCGGTTACGAGCAGTACTTC.

This clonotype has more than one count but fewer than ten. The gene calls are TRBV29-1 and TRBJ1-1; tentative D call: TRBD1 (6 bases). Germline lookup yields CDR1 SQVTM and CDR2 ANQGSEA. The CDR3 contains 13 residues. The V and J ends lost 1 base and 4 bases respectively, with 10 bases between them. The CDR3 nucleotides are TGCAGCGTTGAAGCAGGGGCCTCCACTGAAGCTTTCTTT. This gives the protein CSVEAGASTEAFF.

The chain carries TRBV5-1 and TRBJ2-1; 13 bases are shared with TRBD2. The CDR3 loop spans 17 amino acids. The germline gives CDR1 SGHRS, CDR2 YFSETQ. V trimming: 2 bases; J trimming: 8 bases; junction bases outside the gene matches: 10. The CDR3 is CASSFRTSGSAGYEQFF. The CDR3 nucleotides read TGCGCCAGCAGCTTCAGGACTAGCGGGAGTGCTGGCTATGAGCAGTTCTTC.

This clonotype was detected only a few times. The J gene is TRBJ2-1, the V gene TRBV6-5; 12 nucleotides match TRBD2. Germline CDR1 MNHEY, CDR2 SVGAGI. The CDR3 is 16 amino acids. Germline trimming cut 2 bases from V and 7 bases from J; bases unmatched to any gene: 6. CDR3 sequence (DNA): TGTGCCAGCAGTTACGAAAGCGGACTAGCGGGGAATGAGCAGTTCTTC. Protein product: CASSYESGLAGNEQFF.

This chain joins TRBV11-1 and TRBJ2-2; 14 bases align to TRBD2. In germline, CDR1 is SGHAT, CDR2 FQDESV (reference sequence). V was pared by 6 bases and J by 3 bases, with 12 bases of the junction left unmatched. The CDR3 runs 19 residues. The CDR3: CASRPPGTSGRRYTGELFF. CDR3 DNA: TGTGCCAGCAGGCCCCCCGGGACTAGCGGGAGAAGGTACACCGGGGAGCTGTTTTTT.

This clonotype was found a few times. This chain uses TRBV15 with TRBJ1-2, with 9 nucleotides matching TRBD1. The CDR3 is made up of 13 amino acids. V shed 5 bases and J 8 bases; nucleotides not matched to a gene: 6. CDR1 and CDR2 (germline): LNHNV, YYDKDF (reference sequence). The CDR3 spells CATSGRQGEGYTF. DNA of the CDR3: TGTGCCACCAGCGGACGACAGGGGGAGGGCTACACCTTC.

This clonotype was observed once. The chain joins TRBV12-3 or TRBV12-4 to TRBJ1-1; 7 bases map to TRBD1. V lost 3 bases, J lost 0 bases, and 4 bases stayed unmatched. CDR3 size: 15 residues. CDR3 in DNA: TGTGCCAGCAGTTTTCAGGGGGGAATGAACACTGAAGCTTTCTTT. It translates to CASSFQGGMNTEAFF.

This clonotype showed up just a few times. The CDR3 nucleotides read TGCGCCAGCAAGAGTACTAGCGGGACCACCGGGGAGCTGTTTTTT. Its translation: CASKSTSGTTGELFF. The chain recombines TRBV5-1 with TRBJ2-2, with 10 nucleotides matching TRBD2. Germline CDR1 SGHRS, CDR2 YFSETQ. The CDR3 sequence is 15 residues long. V shed 6 bases, J shed 4 bases, and the junction held 6 bases outside the gene matches.

Regarding this clonotype: With a much larger clone just one base away, this may be a read error. This chain links TRBV15 with TRBJ2-3, with unresolved D. Germline CDR1 reads LNHNV; CDR2 reads YYDKDF (reference sequence). Trimming shortened V by 1 base and J by 2 bases, and 4 bases separated the two germline ends. The CDR3 spans 13 residues. The CDR3: CATSRGATDTQYF. The CDR3 DNA reads as TGTGCCACCAGCAGAGGGGCCACAGATACGCAGTATTTT.

The CDR3 here is CSARVLVLDEQFF. Written as DNA, the CDR3 is TGCAGTGCTAGAGTTTTGGTATTAGATGAGCAGTTCTTC. The gene calls are TRBV20-1 and TRBJ2-1, with D unresolved. The CDR3 consists of 13 residues. Germline CDR1 and CDR2: DFQATT and SNEGSKA (reference sequence). V was pared by 1 base and J by 8 bases, with 12 bases between.

The V gene is TRBV13, the J gene TRBJ2-7; 13 bases fit TRBD2. The CDR3 is 15 residues long. V was pared by 3 bases and J by 6 bases, with 5 bases of the junction left unmatched. CDR1 and CDR2 (germline): PRHDT, FYEKMQ (reference sequence). CDR3 loop: CASSFRTSGSAEQYF. The CDR3 DNA follows: TGTGCCAGCAGCTTTAGGACTAGCGGGAGTGCCGAGCAGTACTTC.

This clonotype came up a few times. The chain uses TRBV18 and TRBJ2-6; no reliable D call. This CDR3 is built from 15 residues. Per the germline V gene, CDR1 is KGHSH and CDR2 is LQKENI. With 3 bases removed from V and 2 bases from J, the gap between germline ends came to 8 bases. CDR3 sequence (DNA): TGTGCCAGCTCACCCACCGACACTGGGGCCAACGTCCTGACTTTC. It yields the protein CASSPTDTGANVLTF.

In its sample, this clonotype was seen many times. The chain carries TRBV12-3 or TRBV12-4 and TRBJ1-2, with D possibly matching TRBD1 (6 bases). This CDR3 contains 12 residues. The V and J ends lost 3 bases and 8 bases respectively, with 10 bases between them. In nucleotides, the CDR3 is TGTGCCAGCAGTTTCAGGGGAGGAGGCTACACCTTC. Residues: CASSFRGGGYTF.

The V gene is TRBV19, the J gene TRBJ2-7; 8 positions match TRBD1. This CDR3 has 13 residues. V lost 7 bases to trimming and J lost 5 bases; unmatched junction nucleotides: 7. CDR1 is LNHDA and CDR2 is SQIVND in the germline V gene (reference sequence). CDR3 bases: TGTGCCAGTACGGGGGACAGGTCCCACGAGCAGTACTTC. Residues: CASTGDRSHEQYF.

This chain connects TRBV25-1 to TRBJ2-3; D uncertain. Trimming left V 7 bases short and J 8 bases short, with 19 bases between. Germline CDR1 reads MGHDK; CDR2 reads SYGVNS. The CDR3 covers 14 residues. CDR3 nucleotide sequence: TGTGCCAGCAAGCCTGACCTTTTTAAGGGTACGCAGTATTTT. Its translation is CASKPDLFKGTQYF. Full variable domain (missing parts from reference TRBV25-1 and TRBJ2-3): EADIYQTPRYLVIGTGKKITLECSQTMGHDKMYWYQQDPGMELHLIHYSYGVNSTEKGDLSSESTVSRIRTEHFPLTLESARPSHTSQYLCASKPDLFKGTQYFGPGTRLTVL.

This clonotype was observed a few times. The chain has TRBV5-5 and TRBJ2-7; 9 nucleotides agree with TRBD1. CDR1 is SGHKS, CDR2 YYEKEE, per germline (reference sequence). The CDR3 runs 15 residues. V shed 4 bases and J 4 bases; nucleotides not matched to a gene: 9. CDR3 loop: CASSGGTGSIYEQYF. CDR3 in DNA: TGTGCCAGCAGCGGCGGGACAGGGTCGATTTACGAGCAGTACTTC.

The J gene is TRBJ2-7, the V gene TRBV6-5; D is possibly TRBD1 (5 bases). V lost 2 bases and J lost 5, with 10 bases in between. The CDR3 totals 13 residues. In germline, CDR1 is MNHEY, CDR2 SVGAGI. CDR3 nucleotides: TGTGCCAGCAGTTACGCGACAGCTCACGAGCAGTACTTC. The encoded protein is CASSYATAHEQYF.

The rearrangement joins TRBV6-1 to TRBJ2-5, with 7 positions matching TRBD1. J gave up 1 base and V 7 bases, and 9 bases lay outside the gene matches. The CDR3 is 15 residues long. CDR1 and CDR2 (germline): MNHNS, SASEGT. Written as DNA, the CDR3 is TGTGCCAGCAACCAAAGATGGGACAGCCAAGAGACCCAGTACTTC. Translation gives CASNQRWDSQETQYF.

V gene TRBV18 combines with J gene TRBJ2-1; weak D call: TRBD2 (6 bases). Germline values: CDR1 KGHSH, CDR2 LQKENI. There are 15 residues in the CDR3. The ends were cut back, 3 bases at V and 5 bases at J, with 14 bases in the middle. The CDR3 DNA is TGTGCCAGCTCACCCGGGGGAGCCGCCGACAATGAGCAGTTCTTC. Residues: CASSPGGAADNEQFF.

This clonotype was recorded at least ten times. The chain links TRBV7-9 to TRBJ2-1; 8 nucleotides line up with TRBD2. Germline-derived CDR1 and CDR2 are SEHNR and FQNEAQ (reference sequence). J gave up 7 bases and V 1 base, and 12 bases lay outside the gene matches. The CDR3 has 17 residues. The CDR3 is CASSLVVSGASRNEQFF. CDR3 nucleotide sequence: TGTGCCAGCAGCTTAGTGGTTAGCGGGGCCTCTCGGAATGAGCAGTTCTTC.

This clonotype came up a few times. The rearrangement uses TRBV5-1 and TRBJ2-2, with D maybe TRBD2 (5 bases). The CDR3 spans 14 residues. Trimming shortened V by 5 bases and J by 5 bases, and 13 bases separated the two germline ends. Per the germline V gene, CDR1 is SGHRS and CDR2 is YFSETQ. The DNA of the CDR3 is TGCGCCAGCAGAAGGGAGCCCGATACCGGGGAGCTGTTTTTT. Its protein product is CASRREPDTGELFF.

The chain employs TRBV18 and TRBJ2-1; 10 nucleotides line up with TRBD1. The germline CDR1 and CDR2 sequences are KGHSH and LQKENI. There are 14 residues in the CDR3. Unmatched junction bases numbered 2, after V lost 0 bases and J lost 9 bases. The CDR3 is CASSPPGQGPEQFF. CDR3 sequence (DNA): TGTGCCAGCTCACCACCGGGACAGGGGCCTGAGCAGTTCTTC. The entire variable domain, with the rest obtained from reference TRBV18 and TRBJ2-1, is as follows: NAGVMQNPRHLVRRRGQEARLRCSPMKGHSHVYWYRQLPEEGLKFMVYLQKENIIDESGMPKERFSAEFPKEGPSILRIQQVVRGDSAAYFCASSPPGQGPEQFFGPGTRLTVL.

V and J are TRBV27 and TRBJ2-3; 9 bases align to TRBD2. The V gene end was trimmed by 6 bases and the J gene end by 5 bases; junction bases not matched to a gene: 9. Germline loops: CDR1 MNHEY, CDR2 SMNVEV (reference sequence). The CDR3 has 15 amino acids. CDR3 sequence reads: CASSPGLAIKDTQYF. CDR3 DNA: TGTGCCAGCAGCCCGGGACTAGCAATCAAAGATACGCAGTATTTT.

This clonotype was recorded a few times. The CDR3: CASSQGLAGISGELFF. The DNA for the CDR3 is TGTGCCAGCAGCCAAGGACTAGCGGGAATATCGGGGGAGCTGTTTTTT. V is TRBV4-2 and J is TRBJ2-2, with 11 positions matching TRBD2. The CDR3 totals 16 residues. Germline V lookup: CDR1 LGHNA, CDR2 YNFKEQ. The V gene end was trimmed by 1 base and the J gene end by 8 bases; junction bases not matched to a gene: 6.

This clonotype was seen repeatedly, ten times or more. The V and J genes are TRBV29-1 and TRBJ2-1; perhaps TRBD1 as D (6 bases). V lost 3 bases and J lost 10, with 13 bases in between. This CDR3 comprises 12 residues. Germline V gene data show CDR1 as SQVTM and CDR2 as ANQGSEA. The DNA for the CDR3 is TGCAGCGTTGACAGGGGTCTCCGAGAGCAGTTCTTC. It codes for CSVDRGLREQFF.